Each of the 4 T cell receptor beta chains below was sequenced from the same sample in a study of cytomegalovirus exposure and HLA in healthy donors. The PCR had 60 Vbeta and 13 Jbeta primers. This table comes from immunoSEQ multiplex PCR, and its TCRdb copy is limited to in-frame clones, with some not included. This sample has around 200,000 clones, with 65% to 85% found just once. Sequences were obtained from PBMCs. These TCRs come from a man aged 45-65 years in good health and CMV-seronegative.

The V call is TRBV7-2, the J call TRBJ2-5; D is unresolved. CDR3 size: 15 residues. Germline V lookup: CDR1 SGHTA, CDR2 FQGNSA. V shed 1 base and J shed 5 bases, with 14 bases lying between them. This CDR3 reads CASSLEYARWETQYF. The CDR3 DNA reads as TGTGCCAGCAGCTTAGAATATGCCAGATGGGAGACCCAGTACTTC.

This chain connects TRBV5-6 to TRBJ2-7, with D maybe TRBD1 (6 bases). Germline CDR1 reads SGHDT; CDR2 reads YYEEEE. V lost 4 bases and J 4 bases, leaving 12 bases between the germline ends. This CDR3 is built from 13 residues. This CDR3 is CASSTDRIYEQYF. CDR3 sequence (DNA): TGTGCCAGCAGCACGGACAGAATTTACGAGCAGTACTTC.

V gene TRBV19 combines with J gene TRBJ1-6; D is unresolved. Germline V gene data show CDR1 as LNHDA and CDR2 as SQIVND (reference sequence). The CDR3 spans 14 residues. Between the trimmed V and J ends, which lost 4 bases and 9 bases, there was a span of 13 bases. CDR3 nucleotide sequence: TGTGCCAGTAGTAGCGGGATACTTAGTTCACCCCTCCACTTT. It is translated as CASSSGILSSPLHF.

This chain links TRBV7-6 with TRBJ2-1, with 12 bases identical to TRBD2. The CDR3 length is 15 residues. V was clipped by 0 bases and J by 10 bases; unmatched bases: 4. Germline CDR1 is SGHVS and CDR2 is FNYEAQ. The DNA for the CDR3 is TGTGCCAGCAGCTTAGCACTAGCGGGGGGTCGGGAGCAGTTCTTC. The encoded protein is CASSLALAGGREQFF.